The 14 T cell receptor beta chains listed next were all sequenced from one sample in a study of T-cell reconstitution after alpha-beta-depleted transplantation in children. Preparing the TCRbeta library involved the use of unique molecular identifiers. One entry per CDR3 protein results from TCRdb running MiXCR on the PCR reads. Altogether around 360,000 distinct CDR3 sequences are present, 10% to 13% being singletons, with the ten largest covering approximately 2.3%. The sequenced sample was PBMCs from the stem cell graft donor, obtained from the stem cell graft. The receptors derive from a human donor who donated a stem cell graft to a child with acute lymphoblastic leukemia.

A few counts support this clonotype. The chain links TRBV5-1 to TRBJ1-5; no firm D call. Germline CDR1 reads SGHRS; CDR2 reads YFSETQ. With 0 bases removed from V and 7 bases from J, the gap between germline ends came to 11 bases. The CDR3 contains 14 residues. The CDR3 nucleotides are TGCGCCAGCAGCTTGGACAGCTCGGGACAGCCCCAGCATTTT. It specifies CASSLDSSGQPQHF. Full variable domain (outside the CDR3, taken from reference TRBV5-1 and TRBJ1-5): KAGVTQTPRYLIKTRGQQVTLSCSPISGHRSVSWYQQTPGQGLQFLFEYFSETQRNKGNFPGRFSGRQFSNSRSEMNVSTLELGDSALYLCASSLDSSGQPQHFGDGTRLSIL.

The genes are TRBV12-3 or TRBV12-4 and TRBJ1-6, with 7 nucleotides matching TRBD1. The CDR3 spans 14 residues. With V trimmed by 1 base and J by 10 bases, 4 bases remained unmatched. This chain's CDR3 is CASSLGGTDSPLHF. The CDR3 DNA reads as TGTGCCAGCAGTTTAGGAGGGACAGACTCACCCCTCCACTTT.

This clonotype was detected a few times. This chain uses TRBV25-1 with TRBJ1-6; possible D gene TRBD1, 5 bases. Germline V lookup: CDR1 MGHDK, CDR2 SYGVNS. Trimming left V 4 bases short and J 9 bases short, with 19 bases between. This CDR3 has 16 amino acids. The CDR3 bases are TGTGCCAGCAGTGCCTTGGGAGGGGACCCTAGTTCACCCCTCCACTTT. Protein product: CASSALGGDPSSPLHF. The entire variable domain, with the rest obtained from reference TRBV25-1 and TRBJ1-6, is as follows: EADIYQTPRYLVIGTGKKITLECSQTMGHDKMYWYQQDPGMELHLIHYSYGVNSTEKGDLSSESTVSRIRTEHFPLTLESARPSHTSQYLCASSALGGDPSSPLHFGNGTRLTVT.

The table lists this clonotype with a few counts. In nucleotides, the CDR3 is TGTGCCATCAGTGCCAGAGGGGGGGGTGAAGAGACCCAGTACTTC. This gives the protein CAISARGGGEETQYF. This chain links TRBV10-3 with TRBJ2-5; D might be TRBD2 (7 bases). Trimming took off 4 bases at V and 3 bases at J, with 15 bases between the two ends. The CDR3 contains 15 residues. The V gene's germline CDR1 is ENHRY and CDR2 SYGVKD.

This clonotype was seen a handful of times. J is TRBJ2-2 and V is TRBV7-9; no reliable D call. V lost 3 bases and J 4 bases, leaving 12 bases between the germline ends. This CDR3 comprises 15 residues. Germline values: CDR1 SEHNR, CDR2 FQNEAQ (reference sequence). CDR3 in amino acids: CASSFDLDITGELFF. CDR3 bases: TGTGCCAGCAGCTTCGACCTCGACATCACCGGGGAGCTGTTTTTT. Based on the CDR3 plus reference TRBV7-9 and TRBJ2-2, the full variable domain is DTGVSQNPRHKITKRGQNVTFRCDPISEHNRLYWYRQTLGQGPEFLTYFQNEAQLEKSRLLSDRFSAERPKGSFSTLEIQRTEQGDSAMYLCASSFDLDITGELFFGEGSRLTVL.

The CDR3 sequence: CASSFGRSNQPQHF. The CDR3 nucleotides read TGTGCCAGCAGTTTTGGCAGAAGCAATCAGCCCCAGCATTTT. The V gene is TRBV12-3 or TRBV12-4, the J gene TRBJ1-5; D gene uncertain. CDR3 length equals 14 residues. V was pared by 3 bases and J by 1 base, with 7 bases between.

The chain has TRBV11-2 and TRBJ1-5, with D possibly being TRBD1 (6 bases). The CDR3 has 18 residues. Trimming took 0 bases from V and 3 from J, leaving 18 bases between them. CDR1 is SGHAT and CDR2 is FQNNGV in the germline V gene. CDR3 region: CASSLDPRGGLHNQPQHF. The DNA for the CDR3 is TGTGCCAGCAGCTTAGATCCCAGGGGAGGGCTCCACAATCAGCCCCAGCATTTT.

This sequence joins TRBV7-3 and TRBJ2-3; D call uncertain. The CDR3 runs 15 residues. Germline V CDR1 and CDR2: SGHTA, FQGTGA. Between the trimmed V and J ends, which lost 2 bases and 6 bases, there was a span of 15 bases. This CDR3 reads CASSLSGPVADTQYF. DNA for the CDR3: TGTGCCAGCAGCTTATCAGGTCCAGTGGCCGATACGCAGTATTTT.

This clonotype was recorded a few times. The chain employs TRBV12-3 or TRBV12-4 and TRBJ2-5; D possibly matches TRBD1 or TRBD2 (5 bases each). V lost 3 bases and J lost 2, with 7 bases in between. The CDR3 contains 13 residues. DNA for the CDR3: TGTGCCAGCAGTTTTTGGGGGCAAGAGACCCAGTACTTC. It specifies CASSFWGQETQYF.

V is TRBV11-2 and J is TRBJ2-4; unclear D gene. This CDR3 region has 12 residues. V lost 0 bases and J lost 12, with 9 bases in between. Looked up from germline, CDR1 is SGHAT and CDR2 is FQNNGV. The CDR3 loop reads CASSLDHGDQYF. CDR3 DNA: TGTGCCAGCAGCTTAGATCACGGAGATCAGTACTTC.

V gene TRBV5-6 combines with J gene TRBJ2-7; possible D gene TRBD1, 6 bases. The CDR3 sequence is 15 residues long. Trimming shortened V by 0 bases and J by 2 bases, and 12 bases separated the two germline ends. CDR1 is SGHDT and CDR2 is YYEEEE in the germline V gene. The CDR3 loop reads CASSLERTVTYEQYF. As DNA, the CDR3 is TGTGCCAGCAGCTTGGAGCGGACAGTAACCTACGAGCAGTACTTC.

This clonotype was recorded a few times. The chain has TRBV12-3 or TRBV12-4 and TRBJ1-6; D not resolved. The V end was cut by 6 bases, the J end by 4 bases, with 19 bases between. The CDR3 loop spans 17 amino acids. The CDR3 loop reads CASRRSNISLYNSPLHF. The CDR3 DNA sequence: TGTGCCAGCAGACGCTCAAATATATCTCTATATAATTCACCCCTCCACTTT.

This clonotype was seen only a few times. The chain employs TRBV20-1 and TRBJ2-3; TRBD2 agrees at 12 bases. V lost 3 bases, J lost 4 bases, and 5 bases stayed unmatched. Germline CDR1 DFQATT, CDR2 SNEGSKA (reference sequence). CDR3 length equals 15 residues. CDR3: CSARVPSGRADTQYF. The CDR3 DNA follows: TGCAGTGCTAGGGTGCCTAGCGGGAGGGCAGATACGCAGTATTTT.

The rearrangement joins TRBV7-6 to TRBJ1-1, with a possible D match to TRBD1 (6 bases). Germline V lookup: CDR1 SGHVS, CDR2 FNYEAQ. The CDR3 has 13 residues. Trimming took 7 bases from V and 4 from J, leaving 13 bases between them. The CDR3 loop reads CASTPGVRTEAFF. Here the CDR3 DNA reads TGTGCCAGCACCCCAGGGGTGCGCACTGAAGCTTTCTTT. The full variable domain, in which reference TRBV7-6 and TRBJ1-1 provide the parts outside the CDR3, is GAGVSQSPRYKVTKRGQDVALRCDPISGHVSLYWYRQALGQGPEFLTYFNYEAQQDKSGLPNDRFSAERPEGSISTLTIQRTEQRDSAMYRCASTPGVRTEAFFGQGTRLTVV.